This T cell receptor beta chain came from a study of CD8 T cells in ankylosing spondylitis. In making TCR beta libraries, quantitative 5'-RACE with molecular barcodes was used. One entry per CDR3 protein, called by TCRdb with MiXCR from the 5' RACE reads. The table lists about 25,000 distinct CDR3 sequences, 2.5% of them singletons. This clonotype was seen at least ten times. Its antigen is not known. Findings and limits, study-wide: Disease-associated clonotypes exhibited CD8+ identity and were relatively infrequent in peripheral blood. Reportedly, disease-linked clones are significantly enriched in ankylosing spondylitis patients' matched synovial fluid. Some motif variants were previously reported in reactive arthritis synovial fluid and blood.

The CDR3 is 15 amino acids. Trimming took 6 bases from V and 4 from J, leaving 19 bases between them. Germline loops: CDR1 SGDLS, CDR2 YYNGEE. What was sequenced was blood, either unsorted or a sorted T cell fraction (not recorded which). This TCR was recovered from a female donor with ankylosing spondylitis or in good health (not recorded which). The genes are TRBV9 and TRBJ2-5; a possible D gene is TRBD2 (5 bases). CDR3 coding DNA: TGTGCCAGCACCGCACTCGGGTACGGAGGAGAGACCCAGTACTTC. Translating it yields CASTALGYGGETQYF. Drawing the rest from reference TRBV9 and TRBJ2-5, the complete variable domain is DSGVTQTPKHLITATGQRVTLRCSPRSGDLSVYWYQQSLDQGLQFLIQYYNGEERAKGNILERFSAQQFPDLHSELNLSSLELGDSALYFCASTALGYGGETQYFGPGTRLLVL.